This T cell receptor beta chain is from a study of T cell repertoires in cytomegalovirus infection. This clonotype was counted between two and nine times. The antigen is unknown. TCRdb ran MiXCR on the reads and lists one entry per CDR3 protein. Found here are roughly 860,000 distinct CDR3 sequences, about 31% of them singletons; the top ten hold around 12%. This clonotype was obtained from a human donor in good health (CMV status not recorded). Some clones in this sample may be carry-over from other donors' samples. This specimen was cultured CD8+ T cells from PBMCs, taken from culture after CMV antigen stimulation.

The CDR3 region is CASSLVDGGVNEQFF. The CDR3 DNA follows: TGCGCCAGCAGCTTGGTGGACGGAGGAGTAAATGAGCAGTTCTTC. V usage is TRBV5-1 and J usage is TRBJ2-1; possibly TRBD2 for D (5 bases). The CDR3 is 15 residues long. Germline CDR1 is SGHRS and CDR2 is YFSETQ. Trimming left V 0 bases short and J 7 bases short, with 14 bases between.